Below, 6 T cell receptor beta chains from the same sample are listed, as sequenced in a study of blood T cell repertoires in COVID-19. Method: immunoSEQ multiplex PCR; TCRdb's copy keeps in-frame clones and lacks some. The sample has some 300,000 clones; around nine tenths are singletons. Sample: PBMCs or T cells enriched from blood (not recorded which). The receptors stem from a woman aged 60-75 years in a cohort exposed to, infected with or recovered from COVID-19 (not recorded which).

This clone appeared once. The chain carries TRBV3-1 (or the pseudogene TRBV3-2) and TRBJ2-1, with 8 bases lining up with TRBD2. The CDR3 has 14 residues. Germline loops: CDR1 LGHDT, CDR2 YNNKEL (reference sequence). The junction had 7 bases not matched to a gene; V was cut back by 10 bases and J by 2 bases. The CDR3 bases are TGTGCCACCCAGGTGGGACTAGCCTACAATGAGCAGTTCTTC. Translation gives CATQVGLAYNEQFF.

This clone was seen a single time. The chain uses TRBV30 and TRBJ2-1, with TRBD2 matching 8 bases. CDR1 is GTSNPN and CDR2 is SVGIG in the germline V gene (reference sequence). The junction had 4 bases not matched to a gene; V was cut back by 1 base and J by 2 bases. The CDR3 is made up of 15 amino acids. CDR3 loop: CAWSEIAGTYNEQFF. CDR3 in DNA: TGTGCCTGGAGTGAGATAGCGGGAACCTACAATGAGCAGTTCTTC.

The V gene is TRBV7-9, the J gene TRBJ1-2, with 10 bases fitting TRBD1. Germline trimming cut 2 bases from V and 4 bases from J; bases unmatched to any gene: 4. The V gene's germline CDR1 is SEHNR and CDR2 FQNEAQ (reference sequence). CDR3 size: 15 residues. This chain's CDR3 is CASSLSGQGIYGYTF. In DNA form, the CDR3 reads TGTGCCAGCAGCTTATCGGGACAGGGGATCTATGGCTACACCTTC.

The rearrangement uses TRBV6-2 or TRBV6-3 and TRBJ2-7, with 7 bases that match TRBD1. Germline V gene lookup returns CDR1 MNHEY and CDR2 SVGEGT. This CDR3 contains 14 residues. V lost 0 bases, J lost 5 bases, and 4 bases stayed unmatched. CDR3 bases: TGTGCCAGCAGTTACTCGACAGGGTCCCACGAGCAGTACTTC. Residues: CASSYSTGSHEQYF.

The gene calls are TRBV28 and TRBJ1-3, with unresolved D. CDR1 and CDR2 from the germline V gene are MDHEN and SYDVKM. This CDR3 is built from 16 residues. V gave up 8 bases and J gave up 0 bases, with 17 bases separating them. The CDR3 sequence is CASGFPGRLSGNTIYF. The CDR3, as DNA: TGTGCCAGCGGATTCCCTGGCAGACTCTCTGGAAACACCATATATTTT.

The V call is TRBV21-1, the J call TRBJ1-6; the D call in the table, TRBD1, was not verified against the DNA. TRBV21-1 is flagged as a pseudogene. CDR3 length: 19 amino acids. As DNA, the CDR3 is TGTGCCAGCAGCAACCCCCCTGTCCCGGGACAGGGTTTAGGATCACCCCTCCACTTT. Translation: CASSNPPVPGQGLGSPLHF.